These 3 T cell receptor beta chains originate from one sample sequenced in a study of blood T cell repertoires in COVID-19. Sequenced by immunoSEQ multiplex PCR; TCRdb stores in-frame clones only, minus some. The data show about 170,000 clones, over 80% seen once. Sequencing was carried out using peripheral blood. These receptors were obtained from a woman over 75 with active or convalescent COVID-19.

The chain is built from TRBV18 and TRBJ1-3; no clear D. Trimming stripped 8 bases from V and 3 bases from J, with 14 bases between. From germline, CDR1 is KGHSH and CDR2 LQKENI. The CDR3 consists of 14 residues. The CDR3 loop reads CASLRPGSGNTIYF. The CDR3 bases are TGTGCCAGCCTCCGCCCGGGGAGTGGAAACACCATATATTTT.

V and J are TRBV19 and TRBJ1-6; 7 nucleotides align to TRBD1. V shed 1 base, J shed 10 bases, and the junction held 7 bases outside the gene matches. This CDR3 contains 15 residues. Germline CDR1 LNHDA, CDR2 SQIVND (reference sequence). CDR3 DNA sequence: TGTGCCAGTAGTATAGGGGGACAGTCGTTCTCACCCCTCCACTTT. It yields the protein CASSIGGQSFSPLHF.

The chain has TRBV19 and TRBJ2-7, with D uncertain. There are 12 residues in the CDR3. V lost 5 bases to trimming and J lost 3 bases, with 8 bases between them. Germline lookup yields CDR1 LNHDA and CDR2 SQIVND (reference sequence). CDR3 amino acids: CASSATGYEQYF. As DNA, the CDR3 is TGTGCCAGTAGTGCAACCGGCTACGAGCAGTACTTC.